A single sample is the source of the 15 T cell receptor beta chains below, sequenced in a study of Graves' ophthalmopathy and Graves' hyperthyroidism. RNA served as the template for amplifying TCR beta CDR3 regions. HTBI primers primed a first-round RT-PCR, and a second-round multiplex PCR followed. TCRdb passed the multiplex PCR reads through MiXCR, listing each CDR3 protein once. The data hold 40,000 or so distinct CDR3 sequences, with approximately 50% observed a single time. Input material: peripheral blood. These receptors were collected from an adult woman with stable Graves' hyperthyroidism.

This clonotype was recorded at least ten times. A much larger clone differs from this one at a single base, so this may be a read error. The chain carries TRBV14 and TRBJ1-1; D possibly corresponds to TRBD1 (6 bases). This CDR3 region has 14 residues. CDR1 and CDR2 (germline): SGHDN, FVKESK. CDR3 loop: CASSRRGLNTEAIF. Here the CDR3 DNA reads TGTGCCAGCTCGAGACGGGGGCTGAACACTGAAGCTATCTTT.

This clonotype appeared many times. The DNA of the CDR3 is TGCAGTGCTAGAGAGGGATCCTCACCCCTCCACTTT. Amino acids: CSAREGSSPLHF. The chain carries TRBV20-1 and TRBJ1-6, with D hard to call. CDR1 DFQATT and CDR2 SNEGSKA come from the germline V gene (reference sequence). CDR3 length: 12 amino acids. Trimming left V 0 bases short and J 10 bases short, with 7 bases between.

The chain combines TRBV29-1 with TRBJ1-1; 10 positions agree with TRBD1. V lost 7 bases, J lost 3 bases, and 5 bases stayed unmatched. The CDR3 spans 13 residues. CDR1 is SQVTM and CDR2 is ANQGSEA in the germline V gene. The CDR3 loop reads CSDGGQGYTEAFF. The DNA of the CDR3 is TGCAGCGACGGGGGACAGGGGTACACTGAAGCTTTCTTT.

The rearrangement links TRBV7-6 to TRBJ2-7; TRBD2 matches at 10 bases. V was pared by 5 bases and J by 5 bases, with 12 bases of the junction left unmatched. Germline lookup yields CDR1 SGHVS and CDR2 FNYEAQ. CDR3 length equals 16 residues. CDR3: CASSRGLAGVYNEQYF. CDR3 DNA: TGTGCCAGCAGCAGAGGCCTAGCGGGAGTCTATAACGAGCAGTACTTC.

The sample holds many counts of this clonotype. The J gene is TRBJ2-6, the V gene TRBV4-1; 7 bases are shared with TRBD2. The germline V gene has CDR1 MGHRA and CDR2 YSYEKL. V was pared by 4 bases and J by 0 bases, with 12 bases of the junction left unmatched. This CDR3 comprises 19 residues. The CDR3: CASSPPQGGVGSGANVLTF. For the CDR3, the DNA is TGCGCCAGCAGCCCACCCCAGGGAGGGGTTGGCTCTGGGGCCAACGTCCTGACTTTC.

This clonotype was observed at least ten times. The chain employs TRBV28 and TRBJ1-4; the D gene is possibly TRBD1 (5 bases). V gave up 3 bases and J gave up 4 bases, with 12 bases separating them. CDR1 and CDR2 (germline): MDHEN, SYDVKM. The CDR3 length is 15 residues. CDR3: CASSFWGRHNEKLFF. CDR3 nucleotides: TGTGCCAGCAGTTTTTGGGGACGGCATAATGAAAAACTGTTTTTT.

For the CDR3, the DNA is TGTGCCAGCAGCCCCAAGGCAGGCGGGGGCACAGATACGCAGTATTTT. Residues: CASSPKAGGGTDTQYF. The chain joins TRBV6-5 to TRBJ2-3; tentative D call: TRBD2 (6 bases). Germline V CDR1 and CDR2: MNHEY, SVGAGI. This CDR3 comprises 16 residues. V was shortened by 6 bases and J by 1 base, with 17 bases between the two germline ends.

The chain is built from TRBV20-1 and TRBJ2-5; 7 nucleotides match TRBD2. The germline CDR1 and CDR2 sequences are DFQATT and SNEGSKA (reference sequence). The CDR3 is made up of 12 amino acids. Trimming cost V 6 bases and J 5 bases; bases outside gene matches: 6. CDR3 sequence: CSALGGKETQYF. The CDR3 DNA reads as TGCAGTGCCTTGGGGGGGAAGGAGACCCAGTACTTC.

This clonotype turned up a few times. The V gene is TRBV7-2, the J gene TRBJ2-7; TRBD2 agrees at 10 bases. Germline V gene sequence: CDR1 SGHTA, CDR2 FQGNSA. This CDR3 contains 15 residues. After removal of 5 bases from V and 3 bases from J, the junction contained 7 bases not matched to a gene. Here the CDR3 DNA reads TGTGCCAGCAGCCGACTAGCGGGTGGGGACTACGAGCAGTACTTC. Translated, it gives CASSRLAGGDYEQYF.

Of note for this clonotype: The DNA is omitted, as the CDR3 cannot be located on it reliably, and the CDR3 follows TCRdb's listing. This chain uses TRBV20-1 with TRBJ2-5; TRBD2 is the table's D call and was not checked against the DNA. The germline V gene encodes CDR1 DFQATT and CDR2 SNEGSKA (reference sequence). The CDR3 region is 20 residues in length, termini included. The CDR3 protein is CSASGRGGEKLFFGSGTQYF.

The table lists this clonotype with many counts. The V call is TRBV4-1, the J call TRBJ1-1; D unclear. The CDR3 sequence is 14 residues long. Looked up from germline, CDR1 is MGHRA and CDR2 is YSYEKL. V lost 0 bases, J lost 2 bases, and 7 bases lay in between. CDR3 amino acids: CASSQDLDNTEAFF. Written as DNA, the CDR3 is TGCGCCAGCAGCCAAGATCTGGACAACACTGAAGCTTTCTTT.

This clonotype was counted many times. DNA of the CDR3: TGTGCCAGCAGCCGGAGAGACGGGACGCAGTATTTT. This encodes CASSRRDGTQYF. The chain is built from TRBV7-3 and TRBJ2-3; D not certain. The CDR3 loop spans 12 amino acids. The germline V and J ends were trimmed by 5 bases and 9 bases, with 12 bases remaining between them. In germline, CDR1 is SGHTA, CDR2 FQGTGA.

The sample holds a few counts of this clonotype. The chain's CDR3 is CASSLGAGGGYGYTF. The CDR3 nucleotides are TGTGCCAGCAGCTTAGGTGCAGGGGGTGGCTATGGCTACACCTTC. The chain is built from TRBV7-9 and TRBJ1-2, with 7 bases lining up with TRBD1. Trimming cost V 1 base and J 4 bases; bases outside gene matches: 6. Germline-derived CDR1 and CDR2 are SEHNR and FQNEAQ (reference sequence). This CDR3 has 15 amino acids. Supplemented by reference TRBV7-9 and TRBJ1-2, the full variable domain reads DTGVSQNPRHKITKRGQNVTFRCDPISEHNRLYWYRQTLGQGPEFLTYFQNEAQLEKSRLLSDRFSAERPKGSFSTLEIQRTEQGDSAMYLCASSLGAGGGYGYTFGSGTRLTVV.

On this clonotype: Given the absence of the conserved phenylalanine or tryptophan at the CDR3 end, a read error is likely. The genes are TRBV6-5 and TRBJ1-1, with D maybe TRBD1 (5 bases). The CDR3 has 16 amino acids. Trimming cost V 2 bases and J 4 bases, with 17 bases left between them. From germline, CDR1 is MNHEY and CDR2 SVGAGI. CDR3 nucleotide sequence: TGTGCCAGCAGTTACCGTTTAAGGATGGGGACCACTGAAGCTTTCTCT. Translation gives CASSYRLRMGTTEAFS.

This clonotype was seen at least ten times. The chain recombines TRBV4-1 with TRBJ1-4; D is possibly TRBD1 (5 bases). This CDR3 has 15 residues. Germline lookup yields CDR1 MGHRA and CDR2 YSYEKL. V dropped 0 bases and J dropped 5 bases, with 10 bases sitting between them. This chain's CDR3 is CASSQEGRDNEKLFF. The CDR3 DNA is TGCGCCAGCAGCCAAGAAGGGCGGGACAATGAAAAACTGTTTTTT.